These 27 T cell receptor beta chains were all obtained from the same sample, sequenced in a study of blood T cell repertoires in COVID-19. The data were produced by immunoSEQ multiplex PCR, yet TCRdb's version contains in-frame clones alone and is incomplete. The sample contains 200,000 to 250,000 clones, roughly 84% of which appear only once. The source material was PBMCs or T cells enriched from blood (not recorded which). These receptors were obtained from a woman in her thirties or forties who had recovered from COVID-19.

This chain links TRBV14 with TRBJ1-6; no clear D. There are 12 residues in the CDR3. Trimming pared 4 bases from V and 13 bases from J, leaving 11 bases between. Germline values: CDR1 SGHDN, CDR2 FVKESK. CDR3 nucleotide sequence: TGTGCCAGCAGCCCCCGACGAGCGCCCCTCCACTTT. This gives the protein CASSPRRAPLHF.

The rearrangement uses TRBV3-1 (or the pseudogene TRBV3-2) and TRBJ2-1; D call uncertain. Germline values: CDR1 LGHDT, CDR2 YNNKEL (reference sequence). The CDR3 sequence is 13 residues long. V dropped 4 bases and J dropped 8 bases, with 12 bases sitting between them. The CDR3 reads CASSLVLYDEQFF. CDR3 nucleotide sequence: TGTGCCAGCAGCCTCGTCTTGTATGATGAGCAGTTCTTC.

The V and J genes are TRBV5-1 and TRBJ1-1; D possibly corresponds to TRBD1 (6 bases). Germline V gene lookup returns CDR1 SGHRS and CDR2 YFSETQ. The germline V and J ends were trimmed by 2 bases and 3 bases, with 11 bases remaining between them. The CDR3 sequence is 14 residues long. The CDR3 nucleotides are TGCGCCAGCAGCTTCCAGGGGTTCGACACTGAAGCTTTCTTT. Translated, it gives CASSFQGFDTEAFF.

CDR3 protein: CASAPRSGSYNEQFF. The CDR3, as DNA: TGTGCCAGCGCCCCCAGGTCTGGTTCCTACAATGAGCAGTTCTTC. This chain joins TRBV27 and TRBJ2-1; D is undetermined. Per germline, CDR1 MNHEY and CDR2 SMNVEV (reference sequence). V was pared by 8 bases and J by 1 base, with 15 bases between. CDR3 length equals 15 residues.

This clone was seen only once. The chain recombines TRBV5-4 with TRBJ2-1, with 9 bases lining up with TRBD2. The CDR3 loop spans 14 amino acids. After removal of 4 bases from V and 7 bases from J, the junction contained 6 bases not matched to a gene. CDR1 and CDR2 (germline): SGHNT, YYREEE (reference sequence). The CDR3 sequence is CASSAGLARNEQFF. CDR3 nucleotides: TGTGCCAGCAGCGCGGGACTAGCTCGTAATGAGCAGTTCTTC.

The genes are TRBV28 and TRBJ1-5, with 8 bases identical to TRBD1. This CDR3 has 16 residues. The germline V gene has CDR1 MDHEN and CDR2 SYDVKM. J lost 1 base, V lost 4 bases, and 6 bases had no gene match. CDR3 region: CASSSYRGSSNQPQHF. DNA of the CDR3: TGTGCCAGCAGTTCTTACAGGGGGTCCAGCAATCAGCCCCAGCATTTT.

The genes are TRBV6-5 and TRBJ1-5; no clear D gene. Trimming stripped 5 bases from V and 0 bases from J, with 8 bases between. CDR1 MNHEY and CDR2 SVGAGI come from the germline V gene. The CDR3 loop spans 14 amino acids. As DNA, the CDR3 is TGTGCCAGCAGTCGACAAGTTAGCAATCAGCCCCAGCATTTT. Its translation is CASSRQVSNQPQHF.

The chain recombines TRBV5-5 with TRBJ1-2; 7 bases map to TRBD1. J lost 1 base, V lost 0 bases, and 0 bases had no gene match. Germline lookup yields CDR1 SGHKS and CDR2 YYEKEE (reference sequence). This CDR3 has 14 amino acids. CDR3 loop: CASSLDRGNYGYTF. The CDR3 DNA reads TGTGCCAGCAGCTTGGACAGGGGTAACTATGGCTACACCTTC. Together with reference TRBV5-5 and TRBJ1-2, the CDR3 gives the full variable domain: DAGVTQSPTHLIKTRGQQVTLRCSPISGHKSVSWYQQVLGQGPQFIFQYYEKEERGRGNFPDRFSARQFPNYSSELNVNALLLGDSALYLCASSLDRGNYGYTFGSGTRLTVV.

The J gene is TRBJ2-7, the V gene TRBV11-2, with D maybe TRBD2 (6 bases). The CDR3 runs 15 residues. Trimming removed 1 base from V and 4 bases from J, with 14 bases in between. Germline lookup yields CDR1 SGHAT and CDR2 FQNNGV. The CDR3 bases are TGTGCCAGCAGCTTAGGGGGTGGAGGGAGGTACGAGCAGTACTTC. Amino acid sequence: CASSLGGGGRYEQYF.

The chain recombines TRBV24-1 with TRBJ2-3, with D maybe TRBD1 (6 bases). CDR1 is KGHDR, CDR2 SFDVKD, per germline. The CDR3 consists of 13 residues. The V and J ends lost 5 bases and 5 bases respectively, with 10 bases between them. The CDR3 sequence is CATSGTVKDTQYF. Written as DNA, the CDR3 is TGTGCCACCAGTGGGACAGTTAAAGATACGCAGTATTTT.

The V gene is TRBV5-1, the J gene TRBJ2-1; TRBD2 aligns across 7 bases. V lost 7 bases, J lost 7 bases, and 11 bases stayed unmatched. The germline CDR1 and CDR2 sequences are SGHRS and YFSETQ. The CDR3 contains 14 residues. The CDR3 region is CASGEGGGTNEQFF. The CDR3 nucleotides are TGCGCCAGCGGGGAGGGAGGAGGCACGAATGAGCAGTTCTTC. Variable domain in full (rest from reference TRBV5-1 and TRBJ2-1): KAGVTQTPRYLIKTRGQQVTLSCSPISGHRSVSWYQQTPGQGLQFLFEYFSETQRNKGNFPGRFSGRQFSNSRSEMNVSTLELGDSALYLCASGEGGGTNEQFFGPGTRLTVL.

V gene TRBV7-2 combines with J gene TRBJ2-1, with D maybe TRBD1 (5 bases). The V end lost 5 bases, the J end lost 6 bases, and 11 bases lay between the germline ends. Germline V gene sequence: CDR1 SGHTA, CDR2 FQGNSA. This CDR3 is 13 amino acids long. The CDR3 loop reads CASSLQGGNEQFF. Here the CDR3 DNA reads TGTGCCAGCAGCCTCCAGGGTGGCAATGAGCAGTTCTTC. Supplemented by reference TRBV7-2 and TRBJ2-1, the full variable domain reads GAGVSQSPSNKVTEKGKDVELRCDPISGHTALYWYRQSLGQGLEFLIYFQGNSAPDKSGLPSDRFSAERTGGSVSTLTIQRTQQEDSAVYLCASSLQGGNEQFFGPGTRLTVL.

The chain is built from TRBV9 and TRBJ2-1; D possibly corresponds to TRBD1 (5 bases). The CDR3 runs 16 residues. V was trimmed by 3 bases and J by 9 bases, leaving 22 bases between them. Per the germline V gene, CDR1 is SGDLS and CDR2 is YYNGEE. CDR3 amino acids: CASSDPQGIPRVEQFF. The CDR3 DNA reads as TGTGCCAGCAGCGACCCTCAGGGTATCCCTCGGGTTGAGCAGTTCTTC.

The J gene is TRBJ2-2, the V gene TRBV30, with D tentatively TRBD2 (6 bases). Germline CDR1 GTSNPN, CDR2 SVGIG (reference sequence). The CDR3 covers 13 residues. V lost 2 bases and J 6 bases, leaving 10 bases between the germline ends. CDR3 DNA: TGTGCCTGGAGTTTCCGGAGGGCCGGGGAGCTGTTTTTT. It translates to CAWSFRRAGELFF.

This clone was seen a few times. The V gene is TRBV12-5, the J gene TRBJ2-1; 10 bases align to TRBD2. Germline V lookup: CDR1 LGHNT, CDR2 FRNRAP. V gave up 1 base and J gave up 9 bases; unmatched junction bases: 6. The CDR3 is 15 residues long. The CDR3 reads CASGLGAGGPVEQFF. CDR3 in DNA: TGTGCTAGTGGTTTGGGAGCGGGAGGGCCAGTTGAGCAGTTCTTC.

J is TRBJ2-1 and V is TRBV5-1; 10 nucleotides line up with TRBD1. This CDR3 has 16 amino acids. The germline CDR1 and CDR2 sequences are SGHRS and YFSETQ. V gave up 3 bases and J gave up 9 bases; unmatched junction bases: 12. The CDR3 spells CASSWDRQGAWGEQFF. Here the CDR3 DNA reads TGCGCCAGCAGCTGGGATCGACAGGGGGCGTGGGGTGAGCAGTTCTTC.

The chain links TRBV5-8 to TRBJ2-1, with 14 bases aligning to TRBD2. Trimming took 5 bases from V and 10 from J; bases not matched to a gene: 11. Germline CDR1 SGHTS, CDR2 YDEGEE. There are 16 residues in the CDR3. The CDR3 sequence is CASRKTSGRERGEQFF. In nucleotides, the CDR3 is TGTGCCAGCAGGAAGACTAGCGGGAGGGAGCGGGGCGAGCAGTTCTTC.

The chain is built from TRBV18 and TRBJ1-5; tentatively, D is TRBD1 (6 bases). Germline V gives CDR1 KGHSH, CDR2 LQKENI. V was pared by 2 bases and J by 5 bases, with 10 bases between. This CDR3 contains 14 residues. DNA of the CDR3: TGTGCCAGCTCACCAAGCAGGGGCCATCAGCCCCAGCATTTT. Translating gives CASSPSRGHQPQHF.

The rearrangement links TRBV3-1 (or the pseudogene TRBV3-2) to TRBJ2-2; D might be TRBD2 (6 bases). The germline V gene encodes CDR1 LGHDT and CDR2 YNNKEL (reference sequence). V lost 7 bases and J lost 1, with 13 bases in between. The CDR3 is 15 amino acids. CDR3 sequence: CASTRAGLNTGELFF. CDR3 bases: TGTGCCAGCACCCGAGCGGGCCTGAACACCGGGGAGCTGTTTTTT.

The V and J genes are TRBV28 and TRBJ2-5; the D gene is possibly TRBD1 (5 bases). Germline V lookup: CDR1 MDHEN, CDR2 SYDVKM. The germline V and J ends were trimmed by 3 bases and 2 bases, with 13 bases remaining between them. The CDR3 sequence is 15 residues long. The chain's CDR3 is CASSLEQARQETQYF. The CDR3 nucleotides read TGTGCCAGCAGTTTGGAACAGGCTAGACAAGAGACCCAGTACTTC.

V usage is TRBV11-3 and J usage is TRBJ2-6, with D tentatively TRBD1 (5 bases). The length of the CDR3 is 16 residues. V lost 0 bases to trimming and J lost 2 bases, with 8 bases between them. Germline V gene sequence: CDR1 SGHNT, CDR2 YENEEA. In nucleotides, the CDR3 is TGTGCCAGCAGCTTAGAGGGGCCTCCTGGGGCCAACGTCCTGACTTTC. This encodes CASSLEGPPGANVLTF.

This clone was counted a single time. Different DNA sequences within this sample yield the same CDR3. This chain uses TRBV28 with TRBJ2-7; D is unclear. This CDR3 comprises 11 residues. Germline V CDR1 and CDR2: MDHEN, SYDVKM. With 3 bases removed from V and 4 bases from J, the gap between germline ends came to 4 bases. As DNA, the CDR3 is TGTGCCAGCAGTTTGAGGTACGAGCAGTACTTC. Its protein product is CASSLRYEQYF. Together with reference TRBV28 and TRBJ2-7, the CDR3 gives the full variable domain: DVKVTQSSRYLVKRTGEKVFLECVQDMDHENMFWYRQDPGLGLRLIYFSYDVKMKEKGDIPEGYSVSREKKERFSLILESASTNQTSMYLCASSLRYEQYFGPGTRLTVT.

V usage is TRBV6-6 and J usage is TRBJ2-7; the D gene is possibly TRBD1 (5 bases). This CDR3 has 15 amino acids. From germline, CDR1 is MNHNY and CDR2 SVGAGI (reference sequence). Trimming stripped 2 bases from V and 2 bases from J, with 13 bases between. The CDR3 loop is CASSYTSTGPYEQYF. The DNA of the CDR3 is TGTGCCAGCAGTTACACCTCCACAGGCCCCTACGAGCAGTACTTC.

This clone occurred once. The chain is built from TRBV7-9 and TRBJ1-1, with 9 bases aligning to TRBD1. Trimming at V came to 5 bases and at J to 11 bases, leaving 9 bases not matched to a gene. CDR1 is SEHNR, CDR2 FQNEAQ, per germline (reference sequence). The CDR3 sequence is 13 residues long. The CDR3 region is CASSQGTGSGAFF. The CDR3 region has the DNA TGTGCCAGCAGCCAAGGGACAGGGAGTGGCGCTTTCTTT.

This clone was recorded a few times. The chain uses TRBV10-3 and TRBJ1-2; D not certain. CDR1 ENHRY and CDR2 SYGVKD come from the germline V gene. V lost 2 bases to trimming and J lost 7 bases, with 8 bases between them. The CDR3 runs 12 residues. This CDR3 reads CAISEAQAGYTF. The DNA of the CDR3 is TGTGCCATCAGTGAGGCCCAAGCTGGCTACACCTTC.

The rearrangement uses TRBV6-1 and TRBJ1-1; D unresolved. V was trimmed by 2 bases and J by 2 bases, leaving 18 bases between them. The germline V gene encodes CDR1 MNHNS and CDR2 SASEGT. The CDR3 runs 17 residues. The CDR3 sequence: CASSEPWKASGNTEAFF. DNA for the CDR3: TGTGCCAGCAGTGAACCTTGGAAAGCGTCCGGAAACACTGAAGCTTTCTTT.

This clone has more than one count but fewer than ten. The chain carries TRBV5-8 and TRBJ2-7; 11 bases align to TRBD2. The V gene's germline CDR1 is SGHTS and CDR2 YDEGEE. J lost 7 bases, V lost 5 bases, and 5 bases had no gene match. There are 13 residues in the CDR3. In DNA, the CDR3 is TGTGCCAGCAGGACTAGCGGGATTGGGGAGCAGTACTTC. Its translation is CASRTSGIGEQYF.